This TCR beta chain derives from a study of shared clonotypes between healthy human individuals. Per the germline V gene, CDR1 is SGHDT and CDR2 is YYEEEE. The CDR3 extends over 15 amino acids. V was pared by 4 bases and J by 3 bases, with 11 bases between. Positive CCR7 selection of CD45RO-negative cells yielded the naive CD8 cells, and terminally differentiated effector memory CD45RA+ cells were excluded. The assay was immunoSEQ multiplex PCR, and TCRdb's table has in-frame clones only and misses some. The profile shows about 2,100,000 clones, under 95% of them singletons. The chain combines TRBV5-6 with TRBJ1-6, with D uncertain. The clonotype originates from a man between 18 and 35 years old in good health. Some clones in this sample may be carry-over from other donors' samples. Sequencing input: naive CD8+ T cells from PBMCs. The CDR3 nucleotides are TGTGCCAGCAGCACTCAGGATATCTATAATTCACCCCTCCACTTT. Its protein is CASSTQDIYNSPLHF. Full variable domain (remainder filled in from reference TRBV5-6 and TRBJ1-6): DAGVTQSPTHLIKTRGQQVTLRCSPKSGHDTVSWYQQALGQGPQFIFQYYEEEERQRGNFPDRFSGHQFPNYSSELNVNALLLGDSALYLCASSTQDIYNSPLHFGNGTRLTVT.